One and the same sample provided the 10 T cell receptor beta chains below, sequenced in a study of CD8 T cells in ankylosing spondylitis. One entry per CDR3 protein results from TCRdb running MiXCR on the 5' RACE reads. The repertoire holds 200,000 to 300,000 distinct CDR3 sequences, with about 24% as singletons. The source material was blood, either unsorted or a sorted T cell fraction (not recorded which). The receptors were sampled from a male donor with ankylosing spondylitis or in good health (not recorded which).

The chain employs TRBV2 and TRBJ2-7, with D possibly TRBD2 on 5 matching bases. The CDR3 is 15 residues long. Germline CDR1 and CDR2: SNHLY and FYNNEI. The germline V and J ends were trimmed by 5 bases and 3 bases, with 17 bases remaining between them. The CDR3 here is CASSRTGSTNYEQYF. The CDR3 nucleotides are TGTGCCAGCAGTCGGACGGGATCAACCAACTACGAGCAGTACTTC.

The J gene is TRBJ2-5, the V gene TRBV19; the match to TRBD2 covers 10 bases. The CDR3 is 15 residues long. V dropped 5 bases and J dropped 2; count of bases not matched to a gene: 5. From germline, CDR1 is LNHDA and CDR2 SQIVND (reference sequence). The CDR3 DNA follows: TGTGCCAGTAGTTGGGCTAGCGGGGGACAAGAGACCCAGTACTTC. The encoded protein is CASSWASGGQETQYF.

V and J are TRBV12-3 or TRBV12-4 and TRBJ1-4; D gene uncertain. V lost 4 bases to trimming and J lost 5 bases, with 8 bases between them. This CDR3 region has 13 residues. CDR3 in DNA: TGTGCCAGCAGTTCCCCCGTAAATGAAAAACTGTTTTTT. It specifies CASSSPVNEKLFF.

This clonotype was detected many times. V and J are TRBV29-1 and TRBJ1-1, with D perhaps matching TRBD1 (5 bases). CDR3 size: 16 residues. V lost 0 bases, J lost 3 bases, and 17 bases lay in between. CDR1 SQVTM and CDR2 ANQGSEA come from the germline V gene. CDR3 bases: TGCAGCGTTGAAGATCTACCAGGGCGGTCTTACACTGAAGCTTTCTTT. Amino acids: CSVEDLPGRSYTEAFF.

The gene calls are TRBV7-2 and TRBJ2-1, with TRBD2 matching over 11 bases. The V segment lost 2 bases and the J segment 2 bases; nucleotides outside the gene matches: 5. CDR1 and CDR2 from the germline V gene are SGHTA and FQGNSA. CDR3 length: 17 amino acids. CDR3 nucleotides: TGTGCCAGCAGCTTACTCCTAGCGGGGGGTGCCTACAATGAGCAGTTCTTC. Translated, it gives CASSLLLAGGAYNEQFF.

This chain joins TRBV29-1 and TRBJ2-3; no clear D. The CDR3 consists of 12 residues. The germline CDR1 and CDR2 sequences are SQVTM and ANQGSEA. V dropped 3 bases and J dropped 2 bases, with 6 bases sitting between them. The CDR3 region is CSVDTATDTQYF. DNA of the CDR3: TGCAGCGTTGATACCGCCACAGATACGCAGTATTTT.

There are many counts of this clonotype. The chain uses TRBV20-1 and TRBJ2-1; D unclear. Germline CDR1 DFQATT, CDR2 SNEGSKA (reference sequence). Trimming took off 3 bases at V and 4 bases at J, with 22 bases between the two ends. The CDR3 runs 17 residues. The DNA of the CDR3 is TGCAGTGCTAGGCCTGGGGTTGCCGGGTTCTTATACAATGAGCAGTTCTTC. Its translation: CSARPGVAGFLYNEQFF.

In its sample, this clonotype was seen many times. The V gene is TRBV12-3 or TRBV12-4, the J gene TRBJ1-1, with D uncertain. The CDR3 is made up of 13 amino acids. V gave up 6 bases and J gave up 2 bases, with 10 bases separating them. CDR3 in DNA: TGTGCCAGCAGAGGCACAGTTAACACTGAAGCTTTCTTT. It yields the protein CASRGTVNTEAFF.

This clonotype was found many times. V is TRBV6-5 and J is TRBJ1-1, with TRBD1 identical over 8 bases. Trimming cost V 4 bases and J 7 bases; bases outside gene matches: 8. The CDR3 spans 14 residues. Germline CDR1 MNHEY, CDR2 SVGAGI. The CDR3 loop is CASSSTTGEIEAFF. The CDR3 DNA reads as TGTGCCAGCAGTTCCACGACAGGGGAGATTGAAGCTTTCTTT.

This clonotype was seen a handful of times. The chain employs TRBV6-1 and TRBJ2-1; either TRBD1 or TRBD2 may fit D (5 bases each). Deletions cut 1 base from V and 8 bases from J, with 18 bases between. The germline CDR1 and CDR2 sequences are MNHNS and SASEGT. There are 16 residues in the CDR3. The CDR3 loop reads CASSEDGDPSRDEQFF. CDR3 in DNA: TGTGCCAGCAGTGAAGACGGGGACCCTAGTAGGGATGAGCAGTTCTTC.